This T cell receptor beta chain was obtained from a study of blood T cells in healthy people across ages. Combining a sample-barcoded 5' primer with a J-beta primer mix, a second PCR ran for about 6 to 12 cycles. Each cDNA was tagged by a template-switch adaptor containing 12 random nucleotides. Each CDR3 protein is one row after TCRdb ran MiXCR on the 5' RACE reads. The sample has 1,500,000 or so distinct CDR3 sequences; approximately 60% are singletons. The CDR3 length is 15 residues. The germline gives CDR1 LGHDT, CDR2 YNNKEL (reference sequence). Notes on this clonotype: Its antigen remains unidentified.

Broader study findings: It was the long-lived donors that had more naive CD4+ cells and higher diversity than aged donors. Age showed a roughly linear inverse relationship with TCR beta diversity per million T cells.

Sequenced: blood. This chain joins TRBV3-1 and TRBJ2-5, with 12 bases aligning to TRBD2. The last part of the DNA fits TRBJ2-7 better; the J call may be wrong. The clonotype was recovered from a man aged 18 to 35 in good health. The CDR3 reads CASSQVTSGSTEQYF. CDR3 DNA: TGTGCCAGCAGCCAGGTGACTAGCGGGAGTACCGAGCAGTACTTC.